These 6 T cell receptor beta chains originate from one sample sequenced in a study of cytomegalovirus exposure and HLA in healthy donors. The PCR made use of 60 Vbeta and 13 Jbeta primers. Clones were read by immunoSEQ multiplex PCR, and TCRdb kept only the in-frame ones, dropping some. The table has under 150,000 clones, around 78% seen once. Sequences were obtained from PBMCs. These receptors came from a middle-aged woman in good health and CMV-seronegative.

There are a few counts of this clone. This chain uses TRBV19 with TRBJ1-4; 12 bases align to TRBD1. Germline V gives CDR1 LNHDA, CDR2 SQIVND (reference sequence). CDR3 length: 16 residues. With V trimmed by 7 bases and J by 1 base, 4 bases remained unmatched. CDR3: CASTGQGARTNEKLFF. The CDR3 nucleotides are TGTGCCAGTACGGGACAGGGGGCGCGAACTAATGAAAAACTGTTTTTT.

The rearrangement links TRBV5-1 to TRBJ2-7; D is possibly TRBD1 (5 bases). Deletions cut 2 bases from V and 1 base from J, with 7 bases between. CDR3 length: 13 residues. CDR1 and CDR2 from the germline V gene are SGHRS and YFSETQ. The CDR3 protein is CASSLQASYEQYF. DNA of the CDR3: TGCGCCAGCAGCTTACAGGCTTCCTACGAGCAGTACTTC.

The chain carries TRBV7-8 and TRBJ2-1; no clear D. The CDR3 has 12 residues. CDR1 and CDR2 from the germline V gene are SGHVS and FQNEAQ. Trimming took 5 bases from V and 5 from J, leaving 7 bases between them. DNA for the CDR3: TGTGCCAGCAGCCACACCGACAATGAGCAGTTCTTC. It is translated as CASSHTDNEQFF. Based on the CDR3 plus reference TRBV7-8 and TRBJ2-1, the full variable domain is GAGVSQSPRYKVAKRGQDVALRCDPISGHVSLFWYQQALGQGPEFLTYFQNEAQLDKSGLPSDRFFAERPEGSVSTLKIQRTQQEDSAVYLCASSHTDNEQFFGPGTRLTVL.

The chain carries TRBV5-4 and TRBJ2-1; 10 nucleotides align to TRBD2. V dropped 2 bases and J dropped 2; count of bases not matched to a gene: 4. The CDR3 consists of 16 residues. Germline V gene lookup returns CDR1 SGHNT and CDR2 YYREEE (reference sequence). The CDR3 bases are TGTGCCAGCAGCTTCTCTAGCGGGGGAGCCTACAATGAGCAGTTCTTC. Protein sequence: CASSFSSGGAYNEQFF.

The V gene is TRBV5-1, the J gene TRBJ2-1, with D tentatively TRBD2 (6 bases). Trimming pared 3 bases from V and 9 bases from J, leaving 13 bases between. Germline V gene lookup returns CDR1 SGHRS and CDR2 YFSETQ. The CDR3 extends over 13 amino acids. The CDR3 DNA sequence: TGCGCCAGCAGCTCGATACTAGCCCTTGAGCAGTTCTTC. This translates into CASSSILALEQFF.

This clone came up many times. The sample holds other DNA sequences that translate to the same CDR3. The chain carries TRBV11-2 and TRBJ2-7; TRBD1 matches at 9 bases. After removal of 5 bases from V and 3 bases from J, the junction contained 5 bases not matched to a gene. Germline assignment: CDR1 SGHAT and CDR2 FQNNGV. The CDR3 runs 14 residues. The CDR3 nucleotides are TGTGCCAGCAGCAGGACAGGGGAAGTCTACGAGCAGTACTTC. Amino acid sequence: CASSRTGEVYEQYF.